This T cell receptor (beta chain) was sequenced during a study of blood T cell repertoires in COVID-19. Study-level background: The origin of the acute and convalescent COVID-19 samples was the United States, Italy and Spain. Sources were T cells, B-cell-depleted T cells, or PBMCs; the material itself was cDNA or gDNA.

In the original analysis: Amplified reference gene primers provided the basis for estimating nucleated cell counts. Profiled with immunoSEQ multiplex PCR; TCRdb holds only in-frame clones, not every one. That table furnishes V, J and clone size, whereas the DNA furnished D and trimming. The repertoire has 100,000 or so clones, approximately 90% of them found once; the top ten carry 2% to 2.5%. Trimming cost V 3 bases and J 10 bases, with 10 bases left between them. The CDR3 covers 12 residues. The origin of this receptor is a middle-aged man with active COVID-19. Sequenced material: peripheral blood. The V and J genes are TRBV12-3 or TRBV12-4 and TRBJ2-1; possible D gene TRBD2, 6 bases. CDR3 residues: CASSLRLAEQFF. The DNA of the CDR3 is TGTGCCAGCAGTTTGCGGCTAGCGGAGCAGTTCTTC.